This T cell receptor beta chain was observed in a study of response to subunit inactivated influenza vaccine. TCRdb re-derived calls from the RT-PCR reads in MiXCR, one entry per CDR3 protein. Of roughly 620,000 distinct CDR3 sequences listed, around 11% are singletons. This clonotype appeared many times. These data are also associated with another study on T cells expressing NK-cell markers. That paper states: Scientists made TCR beta cDNA using 5'RACE template switching with UMIs.

The receptor comes from a man between 50 and 59 years old who received an inactivated influenza vaccine. The specimen was PBMCs from blood, collected on the day of vaccination.

The CDR3 bases are TGTGCCAGCAGTGAACAGGGGGCTATTTACAATGAGCAGTTCTTC. Protein sequence: CASSEQGAIYNEQFF. This sequence joins TRBV27 and TRBJ2-1; 9 bases match TRBD1. The germline CDR1 and CDR2 sequences are MNHEY and SMNVEV (reference sequence). CDR3 length: 15 amino acids. V shed 5 bases and J 4 bases; nucleotides not matched to a gene: 6.